The 25 T cell receptor beta chains below were found in one sample sequenced in a study of blood T cell repertoires in COVID-19 (dated by TCRdb to between 2020 and 2021). To prepare the library, the immunoSEQ multiplex PCR assay was applied. TCRdb took over this immuneACCESS table, retaining in-frame rearrangements with V and J assigned. Such tables are incomplete; in checked studies, under half of the missing clones stem from an unresolved V gene, and the remainder is unexplained. The sample data list 100,000 to 150,000 clones, and 86% of these were observed just once. About 4.7% of the sample goes to the ten largest clones. The sequencing input was peripheral blood. The receptors were sampled from a man in his forties with acute or convalescent COVID-19.

The chain carries TRBV2 and TRBJ2-3; 9 positions match TRBD1. Germline V gives CDR1 SNHLY, CDR2 FYNNEI. The CDR3 runs to 15 residues. The ends lost 2 bases at V and 4 bases at J; junction bases unmatched: 4. The CDR3 here is CASSETQGASDTQYF. The CDR3 region has the DNA TGTGCCAGCAGTGAAACACAGGGGGCCTCAGATACGCAGTATTTT.

This rearrangement joins TRBV4-3 to TRBJ1-4; 7 bases fit TRBD1. Germline assignment: CDR1 LGHNA and CDR2 YSLEER. V lost 1 base to trimming and J lost 5 bases; unmatched junction nucleotides: 16. This CDR3 is 19 amino acids long. The DNA for the CDR3 is TGCGCCAGCAGCCAAGGCGCCGGGACAGCGGCCATCTCCAATGAAAAACTGTTTTTT. Translated: CASSQGAGTAAISNEKLFF.

This chain joins TRBV19 and TRBJ2-1, with D unresolved. Deletions cut 1 base from V and 7 bases from J, with 8 bases between. This CDR3 is built from 13 residues. The germline V gene encodes CDR1 LNHDA and CDR2 SQIVND (reference sequence). This CDR3 reads CASSIGSLNEQFF. CDR3 DNA: TGTGCCAGTAGTATAGGCTCGCTAAATGAGCAGTTCTTC.

The chain is built from TRBV11-2 and TRBJ2-2, with 8 bases that match TRBD2. The germline gives CDR1 SGHAT, CDR2 FQNNGV. This CDR3 comprises 15 residues. Germline trimming cut 2 bases from V and 4 bases from J; bases unmatched to any gene: 3. CDR3 sequence: CASSLPSGSTGELFF. The CDR3 nucleotides are TGTGCCAGCAGCTTACCCAGCGGGAGCACCGGGGAGCTGTTTTTT.

V usage is TRBV27 and J usage is TRBJ2-1; D is undetermined. V was cut by 1 base and J by 4 bases, with 14 bases left in between. The CDR3 has 16 residues. CDR1 is MNHEY and CDR2 is SMNVEV in the germline V gene (reference sequence). The CDR3 sequence: CASSLYLPSSYNEQFF. For the CDR3, the DNA is TGTGCCAGCAGTTTATATCTACCAAGCTCGTACAATGAGCAGTTCTTC.

The rearrangement joins TRBV10-2 to TRBJ2-3; 12 bases map to TRBD2. The CDR3 totals 15 residues. Germline V lookup: CDR1 WSHSY, CDR2 SAAADI. The V gene end was trimmed by 7 bases and the J gene end by 4 bases; junction bases not matched to a gene: 6. In DNA, the CDR3 is TGCGCCAGCACCCTAGCGGGAGGGCCCGCAGATACGCAGTATTTT. Amino acids: CASTLAGGPADTQYF.

The chain is built from TRBV3-1 (or the pseudogene TRBV3-2) and TRBJ1-3, with TRBD1 matching over 7 bases. CDR3 length equals 15 residues. The ends lost 1 base at V and 4 bases at J; junction bases unmatched: 4. Germline V gene lookup returns CDR1 LGHDT and CDR2 YNNKEL (reference sequence). The DNA of the CDR3 is TGTGCCAGCAGCCAAGGCAGGGGGGTCGGAAACACCATATATTTT. Protein: CASSQGRGVGNTIYF.

This clone appeared a few times. V and J are TRBV7-9 and TRBJ1-1; D not certain. This CDR3 comprises 14 residues. Germline V gives CDR1 SEHNR, CDR2 FQNEAQ (reference sequence). Deletions cut 5 bases from V and 5 bases from J, with 15 bases between. CDR3 nucleotide sequence: TGTGCCAGCAGCCCGCGCGGGAGTGGTACTGAAGCTTTCTTT. Its protein product is CASSPRGSGTEAFF.

Regarding this clone: One end of the junction varies from germline; a read error may be responsible. This chain uses TRBV6-2 or TRBV6-3 with TRBJ2-3, with 7 nucleotides matching TRBD1. This CDR3 has 14 amino acids. Germline lookup yields CDR1 MNHEY and CDR2 SVGEGT. The CDR3 region is CASSYRRDSNISFW. CDR3 coding DNA: TGTGCCAGCAGTTACCGTAGGGACAGCAATATTAGCTTTTGG.

The V gene is TRBV6-5, the J gene TRBJ2-1; TRBD1 is a possible D gene (6 bases). V was pared by 3 bases and J by 4 bases, with 16 bases between. CDR1 is MNHEY, CDR2 SVGAGI, per germline. There are 16 residues in the CDR3. CDR3 region: CASSYPGQNTYNEQFF. CDR3 DNA: TGTGCCAGCAGTTATCCCGGACAGAATACATACAATGAGCAGTTCTTC.

The J gene is TRBJ1-4, the V gene TRBV19; the D is unclear. Trimming removed 3 bases at V and 7 bases at J, with 15 bases between. Germline assignment: CDR1 LNHDA and CDR2 SQIVND (reference sequence). The CDR3 is made up of 15 amino acids. In DNA, the CDR3 is TGTGCCAGTAGTATCCGCAGAGGCTTGGGTGAAAAACTGTTTTTT. This gives the protein CASSIRRGLGEKLFF.

The chain combines TRBV7-2 with TRBJ1-5, with 8 nucleotides matching TRBD1. CDR1 is SGHTA and CDR2 is FQGNSA in the germline V gene. V lost 5 bases, J lost 1 base, and 4 bases stayed unmatched. The CDR3 sequence is 15 residues long. The CDR3 here is CASSPGGASNQPQHF. The DNA for the CDR3 is TGTGCCAGCAGCCCAGGGGGCGCGAGCAATCAGCCCCAGCATTTT.

The sample holds many counts of this clone. The chain joins TRBV5-1 to TRBJ1-5, with a weak D call TRBD1 (6 bases). CDR1 is SGHRS, CDR2 YFSETQ, per germline. V gave up 4 bases and J gave up 6 bases, with 17 bases separating them. This CDR3 is 15 amino acids long. CDR3 protein: CASSLSGGGVQPQHF. The CDR3 coding sequence is TGCGCCAGCAGCCTCTCGGGAGGGGGGGTTCAGCCCCAGCATTTT. The whole variable domain, filled in from reference TRBV5-1 and TRBJ1-5, reads KAGVTQTPRYLIKTRGQQVTLSCSPISGHRSVSWYQQTPGQGLQFLFEYFSETQRNKGNFPGRFSGRQFSNSRSEMNVSTLELGDSALYLCASSLSGGGVQPQHFGDGTRLSIL.

The genes are TRBV18 and TRBJ2-7, with D tentatively TRBD2 (6 bases). Germline CDR1 KGHSH, CDR2 LQKENI. CDR3 length: 14 amino acids. V was shortened by 3 bases and J by 3 bases, with 12 bases between the two germline ends. CDR3 coding DNA: TGTGCCAGCTCACCCCCCGGGACTGTCTACGAGCAGTACTTC. It codes for CASSPPGTVYEQYF. The whole variable domain, filled in from reference TRBV18 and TRBJ2-7, reads NAGVMQNPRHLVRRRGQEARLRCSPMKGHSHVYWYRQLPEEGLKFMVYLQKENIIDESGMPKERFSAEFPKEGPSILRIQQVVRGDSAAYFCASSPPGTVYEQYFGPGTRLTVT.

The V and J genes are TRBV2 and TRBJ1-3; D is unresolved. Trimming stripped 4 bases from V and 0 bases from J, with 10 bases between. The CDR3 totals 15 residues. In germline, CDR1 is SNHLY, CDR2 FYNNEI. CDR3 residues: CASSGVMRSGNTIYF. The CDR3 coding sequence is TGTGCCAGCAGTGGAGTAATGCGCTCTGGAAACACCATATATTTT. Full variable domain (outside the CDR3, taken from reference TRBV2 and TRBJ1-3): EPEVTQTPSHQVTQMGQEVILRCVPISNHLYFYWYRQILGQKVEFLVSFYNNEISEKSEIFDDQFSVERPDGSNFTLKIRSTKLEDSAMYFCASSGVMRSGNTIYFGEGSWLTVV.

CDR3 amino acids: CASSRGDSPNTEAFF. The CDR3 DNA follows: TGTGCCAGTAGTAGGGGGGATAGTCCGAACACTGAAGCTTTCTTT. The chain links TRBV19 to TRBJ1-1, with D possibly being TRBD1 (5 bases). Germline V lookup: CDR1 LNHDA, CDR2 SQIVND (reference sequence). The CDR3 is made up of 15 amino acids. Deletions cut 4 bases from V and 1 base from J, with 13 bases between.

This chain connects TRBV2 to TRBJ2-5; TRBD1 might be the D (6 bases). Germline V lookup: CDR1 SNHLY, CDR2 FYNNEI. V was cut by 6 bases and J by 3 bases, with 17 bases left in between. The CDR3 is 15 amino acids. CDR3 in amino acids: CASRPRGHSKETQYF. The CDR3 region has the DNA TGTGCCAGCAGGCCCAGGGGCCACTCCAAAGAGACCCAGTACTTC.

J is TRBJ2-7 and V is TRBV6-2 or TRBV6-3, with TRBD1 matching 9 bases. The CDR3 has 17 amino acids. CDR1 is MNHEY, CDR2 SVGEGT, per germline. The ends lost 6 bases at V and 1 base at J; junction bases unmatched: 13. This CDR3 is CASRPPRAGTGSYEQYF. In DNA, the CDR3 is TGTGCCAGCAGGCCTCCCAGAGCCGGGACAGGGTCCTACGAGCAGTACTTC.

The chain links TRBV7-9 to TRBJ2-6; D possibly corresponds to TRBD1 (6 bases). The germline V and J ends were trimmed by 5 bases and 2 bases, with 13 bases remaining between them. CDR3 length: 16 residues. Germline V gene sequence: CDR1 SEHNR, CDR2 FQNEAQ (reference sequence). The CDR3 DNA follows: TGTGCCAGCAGCGATCGTACAGGGCCTGGGGCCAACGTCCTGACTTTC. It encodes CASSDRTGPGANVLTF.

This chain links TRBV3-1 (or the pseudogene TRBV3-2) with TRBJ2-1, with D possibly matching TRBD1 (6 bases). The CDR3 extends over 16 amino acids. The germline CDR1 and CDR2 sequences are LGHDT and YNNKEL (reference sequence). Trimming stripped 4 bases from V and 4 bases from J, with 17 bases between. DNA for the CDR3: TGTGCCAGCAGCCCGACAGGCCCCGGATCGTACAATGAGCAGTTCTTC. Its translation is CASSPTGPGSYNEQFF.

The chain carries TRBV10-3 and TRBJ1-3, with 7 bases aligning to TRBD1. The CDR3 has 16 residues. Germline CDR1 reads ENHRY; CDR2 reads SYGVKD. J lost 4 bases, V lost 0 bases, and 6 bases had no gene match. The CDR3 reads CAISESRGLEGNTIYF. CDR3 DNA: TGTGCCATCAGTGAGTCGAGGGGGCTGGAAGGAAACACCATATATTTT.

The V and J genes are TRBV7-9 and TRBJ1-1; no definite D call. The V gene lost 3 bases and the J gene lost 3 bases, with 5 bases spanning the gap. The germline V gene encodes CDR1 SEHNR and CDR2 FQNEAQ (reference sequence). CDR3 length: 12 amino acids. The CDR3: CASSFRDTEAFF. As DNA, the CDR3 is TGTGCCAGCAGCTTTAGAGACACTGAAGCTTTCTTT.

This clone was counted only a few times. This chain connects TRBV10-3 to TRBJ1-5; no definite D call. Trimming shortened V by 3 bases and J by 6 bases, and 12 bases separated the two germline ends. CDR1 and CDR2 from the germline V gene are ENHRY and SYGVKD. This CDR3 comprises 14 residues. The CDR3 coding sequence is TGTGCCATCAGTGATGGAGGAACGTTTCAGCCCCAGCATTTT. Its translation: CAISDGGTFQPQHF.

V usage is TRBV19 and J usage is TRBJ2-1; no clear D gene. The CDR3 covers 11 residues. Trimming took 4 bases from V and 7 from J, leaving 5 bases between them. Per the germline V gene, CDR1 is LNHDA and CDR2 is SQIVND (reference sequence). DNA of the CDR3: TGTGCCAGTAGTACCGTAAATGAGCAGTTCTTC. Translation: CASSTVNEQFF.

The chain is built from TRBV15 and TRBJ1-3; TRBD1 matches 11 bases. This CDR3 spans 16 amino acids. J lost 2 bases, V lost 3 bases, and 3 bases had no gene match. Germline loops: CDR1 LNHNV, CDR2 YYDKDF (reference sequence). In nucleotides, the CDR3 is TGTGCCACCAGCAGGGACAGGGGGCTCACTGGAAACACCATATATTTT. Protein sequence: CATSRDRGLTGNTIYF.